Each of the 17 T cell receptor beta chains below was sequenced from the same sample in a study of blood T cell repertoires in COVID-19. TCRdb's table, derived via immunoSEQ multiplex PCR, lists solely in-frame clones and lacks some. Of around 400,000 clones in the sample, around 87% were seen once. The specimen sequenced was peripheral blood. The receptors here all came from a woman in her sixties or seventies with COVID-19, enrolled during active disease.

This clone has only a few counts. The junction and the germline gene differ at one end; a read error may be behind it. This chain joins TRBV7-7 and TRBJ1-2; TRBD1 aligns across 7 bases. The germline V gene has CDR1 SSHAT and CDR2 FNYEAQ (reference sequence). The CDR3 is made up of 15 amino acids. CDR3 in amino acids: CASSLEGQLYYGYTF. CDR3 coding DNA: TGTGCTAGCAGCTTAGAGGGACAGTTATACTATGGCTACACCTTC.

This chain connects TRBV29-1 to TRBJ2-7; 8 bases are shared with TRBD1. CDR3 size: 12 residues. V lost 8 bases, J lost 5 bases, and 8 bases stayed unmatched. CDR1 SQVTM and CDR2 ANQGSEA come from the germline V gene. The CDR3 sequence: CSIRTGFDEQYF. The CDR3, as DNA: TGCAGCATCCGGACAGGGTTTGACGAGCAGTACTTC.

V usage is TRBV12-3 or TRBV12-4 and J usage is TRBJ1-1; D not resolved. Trimming pared 3 bases from V and 3 bases from J, leaving 8 bases between. The CDR3 sequence is 13 residues long. The CDR3, as DNA: TGTGCCAGCAGTTTTATTCGGGACACTGAAGCTTTCTTT. This sequence encodes CASSFIRDTEAFF.

This clone is a singleton in its sample. V and J are TRBV28 and TRBJ1-1; D gene ambiguous. This CDR3 region has 13 residues. The V end was cut by 8 bases, the J end by 3 bases, with 13 bases between. CDR1 and CDR2 from the germline V gene are MDHEN and SYDVKM. This chain's CDR3 is CASSLSGYTEAFF. The CDR3 DNA is TGTGCCAGCTCTCTATCGGGGTACACTGAAGCTTTCTTT.

This chain connects TRBV18 to TRBJ1-4; D is unclear. Trimming stripped 3 bases from V and 0 bases from J, with 8 bases between. The CDR3 has 15 amino acids. Per the germline V gene, CDR1 is KGHSH and CDR2 is LQKENI. The chain's CDR3 is CASSPTEATNEKLFF. The CDR3 DNA follows: TGTGCCAGCTCACCCACGGAGGCAACTAATGAAAAACTGTTTTTT.

This clone was seen a single time. The chain links TRBV5-1 to TRBJ2-3; TRBD2 matches 8 bases. This CDR3 spans 15 amino acids. Germline loops: CDR1 SGHRS, CDR2 YFSETQ. V dropped 7 bases and J dropped 4; count of bases not matched to a gene: 11. CDR3 region: CASGTRPLGADTQYF. The DNA of the CDR3 is TGCGCCAGCGGGACTAGGCCCCTTGGGGCAGATACGCAGTATTTT. Full variable domain (remainder filled in from reference TRBV5-1 and TRBJ2-3): KAGVTQTPRYLIKTRGQQVTLSCSPISGHRSVSWYQQTPGQGLQFLFEYFSETQRNKGNFPGRFSGRQFSNSRSEMNVSTLELGDSALYLCASGTRPLGADTQYFGPGTRLTVL.

This chain links TRBV28 with TRBJ1-2; TRBD1 might be the D (5 bases). The CDR3 loop spans 14 amino acids. CDR1 is MDHEN and CDR2 is SYDVKM in the germline V gene. V lost 4 bases to trimming and J lost 2 bases, with 11 bases between them. DNA for the CDR3: TGTGCCAGCAGTTCCTCGGACAAGAACTATGGCTACACCTTC. Translating gives CASSSSDKNYGYTF.

V gene TRBV3-1 (or the pseudogene TRBV3-2) combines with J gene TRBJ1-3, with TRBD1 matching 8 bases. With 4 bases clipped from V and 4 bases from J, the junction kept 9 bases outside the gene matches. The CDR3 is 16 residues long. CDR1 and CDR2 from the germline V gene are LGHDT and YNNKEL (reference sequence). DNA for the CDR3: TGTGCCAGCAGCCGCAGGACAGGGCAGGGCGGAAACACCATATATTTT. Its translation is CASSRRTGQGGNTIYF.

This clone was counted only a few times. This rearrangement joins TRBV7-9 to TRBJ1-4; TRBD1 is a possible D gene (5 bases). V dropped 3 bases and J dropped 3 bases, with 17 bases sitting between them. There are 17 residues in the CDR3. In germline, CDR1 is SEHNR, CDR2 FQNEAQ (reference sequence). The CDR3 sequence: CASSFGGRTKANEKLFF. CDR3 bases: TGTGCCAGCAGCTTCGGCGGCAGGACAAAAGCTAATGAAAAACTGTTTTTT.

The DNA for the CDR3 is TGTGCCAGCAGCGCGGCCGGTCTTTACTACAATGAGCAGTTCTTC. It specifies CASSAAGLYYNEQFF. The genes are TRBV5-4 and TRBJ2-1; D call uncertain. The CDR3 totals 15 residues. CDR1 and CDR2 (germline): SGHNT, YYREEE (reference sequence). The V gene lost 4 bases and the J gene lost 3 bases, with 14 bases spanning the gap.

V usage is TRBV28 and J usage is TRBJ2-3; the match to TRBD2 covers 10 bases. The germline CDR1 and CDR2 sequences are MDHEN and SYDVKM. This CDR3 region has 16 residues. The trim removed 5 bases at V and 1 base at J, leaving 6 bases unmatched. CDR3 DNA sequence: TGTGCCAGCAGTGCAACCGGGACTAGCGGCACAGATACGCAGTATTTT. Translation gives CASSATGTSGTDTQYF.

The chain is built from TRBV19 and TRBJ2-5; 9 bases line up with TRBD1. Losses at the gene ends were 0 bases for V and 4 bases for J; bases not matched to a gene: 3. CDR1 is LNHDA, CDR2 SQIVND, per germline (reference sequence). This CDR3 has 15 amino acids. DNA of the CDR3: TGTGCCAGTAGTATAGATTACAGGGGGCCAGAGACCCAGTACTTC. Protein product: CASSIDYRGPETQYF.

The genes are TRBV18 and TRBJ1-5; 9 bases fit TRBD1. This CDR3 region has 15 residues. The junction had 5 bases not matched to a gene; V was cut back by 2 bases and J by 6 bases. CDR1 is KGHSH and CDR2 is LQKENI in the germline V gene. Written as DNA, the CDR3 is TGTGCCAGCTCACCAGGGACAGGGATTTTTCAGCCCCAGCATTTT. It specifies CASSPGTGIFQPQHF.

This sequence joins TRBV3-1 (or the pseudogene TRBV3-2) and TRBJ1-1; the match to TRBD1 covers 7 bases. The CDR3 loop spans 15 amino acids. Germline values: CDR1 LGHDT, CDR2 YNNKEL (reference sequence). Losses at the gene ends were 1 base for V and 5 bases for J; bases not matched to a gene: 7. CDR3 DNA sequence: TGTGCCAGCAGCCAAGGGGGAAAACAGGGGACTGAAGCTTTCTTT. This translates into CASSQGGKQGTEAFF.

The V call is TRBV14, the J call TRBJ2-5; D remains ambiguous. The length of the CDR3 is 11 residues. Trimming cost V 1 base and J 5 bases, with 2 bases left between them. Germline V CDR1 and CDR2: SGHDN, FVKESK. CDR3 DNA sequence: TGTGCCAGCAGCCAAGCGGAGACCCAGTACTTC. Translation: CASSQAETQYF.

V is TRBV4-2 and J is TRBJ2-7; possibly TRBD2 for D (7 bases). Germline V lookup: CDR1 LGHNA, CDR2 YNFKEQ. The CDR3 consists of 16 residues. Trimming cost V 5 bases and J 2 bases, with 19 bases left between them. The chain's CDR3 is CASSYSAGATPYEQYF. CDR3 DNA sequence: TGTGCCAGCAGCTATTCCGCGGGGGCGACGCCCTACGAGCAGTACTTC.

This chain uses TRBV11-3 with TRBJ2-7; 12 nucleotides align to TRBD1. V dropped 3 bases and J dropped 5; count of bases not matched to a gene: 5. Germline V lookup: CDR1 SGHNT, CDR2 YENEEA. The CDR3 contains 15 residues. This chain's CDR3 is CASSFSGTGGNEQYF. Here the CDR3 DNA reads TGTGCCAGCAGCTTCTCCGGGACAGGGGGCAACGAGCAGTACTTC.